This TCR beta chain was profiled in a study of regulatory T cells in long-lasting Graves disease. Study outcomes and limitations: Owing to a sample size that was small, accuracy may have been reduced. Comparison showed that persistent patients shared more public clonotypes (about 2,800) than new patients (966). Persistent disease showed a preference for TRBV28, TRBJ1-2 and TRBJ2-5.

The trim removed 6 bases at V and 5 bases at J, leaving 3 bases unmatched. This CDR3 is built from 14 residues. The germline CDR1 and CDR2 sequences are MNHEY and SMNVEV (reference sequence). Comment on this clonotype: The antigen remains undetermined.

Researchers made TCR beta libraries by using iRepertoire HTBI primers and running Arm-PCR on CDR3 regions. TCRdb re-analysed the multiplex PCR reads in MiXCR, keeping a single row per CDR3 protein. Of about 560,000 distinct CDR3 sequences in the sample, roughly a sixth are singletons; the top ten hold approximately 12%. Time point defined: newly diagnosed GD, antithyroid drugs for less than 3 months. The TCR library was prepared using RNA isolated from PBMCs. The sample was also reused in another study, on T cells in Graves' hyperthyroidism and ophthalmopathy. That investigation notes: Blood shared most expanded thyroid clonotypes above 0.001.

The sequence came from a man younger than 35 with Graves disease. The source was peripheral blood mononuclear cells (PBMCs), collected at new diagnosis, from a patient treated with antithyroid drugs. The chain links TRBV27 to TRBJ2-3; 12 bases are shared with TRBD2. The CDR3 is CASRTSGSIDTQYF. The CDR3 DNA reads as TGTGCCAGCAGGACTAGCGGGAGTATAGATACGCAGTATTTT.